A single sample is the source of the 11 T cell receptor beta chains below, sequenced in a study of shared clonotypes between healthy human individuals. This table comes from immunoSEQ multiplex PCR, and its TCRdb copy is limited to in-frame clones, with some not included. The sample contains over 700,000 clones, roughly 72% of which appear only once. Input material: memory CD4+ T cells sorted from blood. Subset indicated: CD45RA-negative fraction. These receptors came from a woman aged 25-40 years in good health.

The sample holds a few counts of this clone. The chain links TRBV7-2 to TRBJ1-1; 7 positions match TRBD1. V shed 3 bases, J shed 1 base, and the junction held 5 bases outside the gene matches. The germline V gene has CDR1 SGHTA and CDR2 FQGNSA. This CDR3 spans 15 amino acids. CDR3 nucleotides: TGTGCCAGCAGCTTTCAGGGGGTCCCGAACACTGAAGCTTTCTTT. This gives the protein CASSFQGVPNTEAFF.

This clone was observed a few times. This chain connects TRBV6-5 to TRBJ2-4, with D maybe TRBD1 (6 bases). This CDR3 is built from 14 residues. The V end lost 4 bases, the J end lost 5 bases, and 12 bases lay between the germline ends. Germline CDR1 reads MNHEY; CDR2 reads SVGAGI. The CDR3 protein is CASSSGQPENIQYF. CDR3 sequence (DNA): TGTGCCAGCAGTTCCGGACAGCCGGAAAACATTCAGTACTTC.

J is TRBJ1-1 and V is TRBV7-9; 7 bases agree with TRBD1. The length of the CDR3 is 14 residues. The germline V gene has CDR1 SEHNR and CDR2 FQNEAQ (reference sequence). Trimming took 5 bases from V and 1 from J; bases not matched to a gene: 4. CDR3 nucleotide sequence: TGTGCCAGCAGCCCACAGGGGCGGAACACTGAAGCTTTCTTT. Amino acid sequence: CASSPQGRNTEAFF.

The chain is built from TRBV5-1 and TRBJ2-1; no firm D call. This CDR3 has 15 residues. V lost 5 bases and J lost 2, with 14 bases in between. The germline V gene has CDR1 SGHRS and CDR2 YFSETQ. The CDR3 DNA is TGCGCCAGCAGATTAAGGGTAGTCACCTACAATGAGCAGTTCTTC. Its protein product is CASRLRVVTYNEQFF.

In this sample, this clone turned up many times. The chain carries TRBV6-5 and TRBJ1-4; weak D call: TRBD1 (5 bases). Germline-derived CDR1 and CDR2 are MNHEY and SVGAGI. The CDR3 contains 15 residues. V gave up 6 bases and J gave up 0 bases, with 11 bases separating them. CDR3 DNA sequence: TGTGCCAGCAGCCCGGGGGATGCAACTAATGAAAAACTGTTTTTT. This translates into CASSPGDATNEKLFF.

The chain recombines TRBV28 with TRBJ2-7; weak D call: TRBD2 (6 bases). V lost 2 bases to trimming and J lost 0 bases, with 11 bases between them. Germline V CDR1 and CDR2: MDHEN, SYDVKM. The CDR3 sequence is 15 residues long. The CDR3 DNA follows: TGTGCCAGCAGTTTAGCAGCGGGTAACTCCTACGAGCAGTACTTC. Protein: CASSLAAGNSYEQYF.

This clone was recorded many times. The chain joins TRBV27 to TRBJ2-5; 11 bases are shared with TRBD2. V dropped 6 bases and J dropped 4; count of bases not matched to a gene: 7. Germline V gene lookup returns CDR1 MNHEY and CDR2 SMNVEV (reference sequence). The CDR3 has 15 amino acids. CDR3 sequence: CASRLAGDSTETQYF. CDR3 bases: TGTGCCAGCAGACTAGCGGGAGATTCTACAGAGACCCAGTACTTC.

J is TRBJ2-5 and V is TRBV6-6; D is unclear. The CDR3 loop spans 11 amino acids. The germline V gene encodes CDR1 MNHNY and CDR2 SVGAGI (reference sequence). With 6 bases removed from V and 1 base from J, the gap between germline ends came to 3 bases. CDR3 region: CASSGQETQYF. Here the CDR3 DNA reads TGTGCCAGCAGCGGCCAAGAGACCCAGTACTTC.

The chain combines TRBV5-1 with TRBJ2-5; the D gene is possibly TRBD1 (6 bases). Germline V gene data show CDR1 as SGHRS and CDR2 as YFSETQ. V lost 1 base and J lost 3, with 7 bases in between. The CDR3 is 13 amino acids. CDR3 loop: CASSLNREETQYF. In DNA, the CDR3 is TGCGCCAGCAGCTTGAACAGGGAAGAGACCCAGTACTTC.

This clone appeared a few times. V is TRBV7-9 and J is TRBJ2-1; 7 bases are shared with TRBD2. Trimming at V came to 1 base and at J to 10 bases, leaving 7 bases not matched to a gene. Germline V gives CDR1 SEHNR, CDR2 FQNEAQ (reference sequence). The CDR3 is made up of 14 amino acids. The CDR3 DNA reads TGTGCCAGCAGCTTAGGGACGGGGAGGGGAGAGCAGTTCTTC. This gives the protein CASSLGTGRGEQFF.

This clone was seen more than once but under ten times. The chain joins TRBV5-4 to TRBJ2-5, with D perhaps given as TRBD1 or TRBD2 (5 bases each). CDR3 size: 12 residues. The V end was cut by 3 bases, the J end by 2 bases, with 5 bases between. The germline CDR1 and CDR2 sequences are SGHNT and YYREEE (reference sequence). The CDR3 DNA sequence: TGTGCCAGCAGCTGGGGGCAAGAGACCCAGTACTTC. It yields the protein CASSWGQETQYF.